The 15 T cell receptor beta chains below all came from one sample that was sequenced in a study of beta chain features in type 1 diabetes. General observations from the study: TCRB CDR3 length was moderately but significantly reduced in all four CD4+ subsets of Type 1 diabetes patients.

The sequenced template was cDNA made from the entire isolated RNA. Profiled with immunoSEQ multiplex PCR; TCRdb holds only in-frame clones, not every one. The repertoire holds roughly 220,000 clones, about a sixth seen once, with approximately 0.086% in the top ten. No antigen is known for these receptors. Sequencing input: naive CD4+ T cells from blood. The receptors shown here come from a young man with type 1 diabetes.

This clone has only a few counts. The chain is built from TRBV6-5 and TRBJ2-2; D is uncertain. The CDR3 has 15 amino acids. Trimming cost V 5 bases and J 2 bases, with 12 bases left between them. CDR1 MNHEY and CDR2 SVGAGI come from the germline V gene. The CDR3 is CASSIRQLNTGELFF. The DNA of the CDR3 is TGTGCCAGCAGTATCCGGCAGCTAAACACCGGGGAGCTGTTTTTT.

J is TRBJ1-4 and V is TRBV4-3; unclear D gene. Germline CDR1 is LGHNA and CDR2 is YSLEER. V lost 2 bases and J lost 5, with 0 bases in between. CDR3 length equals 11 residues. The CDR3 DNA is TGCGCCAGCAGCCAAAATGAAAAACTGTTTTTT. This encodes CASSQNEKLFF.

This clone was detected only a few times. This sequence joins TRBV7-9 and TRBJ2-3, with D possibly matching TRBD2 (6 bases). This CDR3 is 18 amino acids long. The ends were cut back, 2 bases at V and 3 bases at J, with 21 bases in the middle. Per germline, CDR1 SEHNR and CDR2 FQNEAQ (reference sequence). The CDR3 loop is CASSLKGGTKTPTDTQYF. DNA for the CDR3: TGTGCCAGCAGCTTAAAGGGCGGGACCAAGACCCCGACAGATACGCAGTATTTT. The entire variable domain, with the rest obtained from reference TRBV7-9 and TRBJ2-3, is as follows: DTGVSQNPRHKITKRGQNVTFRCDPISEHNRLYWYRQTLGQGPEFLTYFQNEAQLEKSRLLSDRFSAERPKGSFSTLEIQRTEQGDSAMYLCASSLKGGTKTPTDTQYFGPGTRLTVL.

CDR3 amino acids: CASSHSGQGADTQYF. The CDR3 DNA reads as TGCGCCAGCAGCCACTCGGGACAGGGTGCAGATACGCAGTATTTT. This chain connects TRBV4-1 to TRBJ2-3; TRBD1 aligns across 9 bases. With 3 bases clipped from V and 4 bases from J, the junction kept 5 bases outside the gene matches. This CDR3 has 15 residues. Germline CDR1 MGHRA, CDR2 YSYEKL.

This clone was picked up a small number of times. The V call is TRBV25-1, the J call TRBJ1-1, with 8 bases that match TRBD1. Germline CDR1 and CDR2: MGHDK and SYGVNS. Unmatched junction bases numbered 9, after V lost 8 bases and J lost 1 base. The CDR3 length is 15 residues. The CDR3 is CASSFTGTGNTEAFF. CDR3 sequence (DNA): TGTGCCAGCTCTTTCACCGGGACAGGGAACACTGAAGCTTTCTTT.

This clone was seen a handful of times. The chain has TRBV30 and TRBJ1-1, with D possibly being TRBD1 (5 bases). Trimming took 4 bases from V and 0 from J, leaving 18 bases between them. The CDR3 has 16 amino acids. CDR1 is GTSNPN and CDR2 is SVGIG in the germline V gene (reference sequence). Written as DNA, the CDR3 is TGTGCCTGGACCAAGGGGCAGGGACTTCTGAACACTGAAGCTTTCTTT. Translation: CAWTKGQGLLNTEAFF.

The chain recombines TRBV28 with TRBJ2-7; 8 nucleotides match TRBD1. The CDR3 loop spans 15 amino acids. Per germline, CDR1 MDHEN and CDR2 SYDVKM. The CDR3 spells CLPSAGTGKIYEQYF. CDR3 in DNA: TGTCTACCTTCCGCGGGGACAGGTAAAATCTACGAGCAGTACTTC.

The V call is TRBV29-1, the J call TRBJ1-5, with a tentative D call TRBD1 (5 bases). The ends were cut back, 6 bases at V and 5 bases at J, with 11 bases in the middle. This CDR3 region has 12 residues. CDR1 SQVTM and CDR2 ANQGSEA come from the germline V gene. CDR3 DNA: TGCAGCGTCCGAGGAGGGGATCAGCCCCAGCATTTT. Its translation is CSVRGGDQPQHF.

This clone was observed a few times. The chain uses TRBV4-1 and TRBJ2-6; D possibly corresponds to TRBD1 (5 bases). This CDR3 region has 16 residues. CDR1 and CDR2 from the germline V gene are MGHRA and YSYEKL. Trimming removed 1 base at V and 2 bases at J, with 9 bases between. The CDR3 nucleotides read TGCGCCAGCAGCCAAGGTCCCAGGGCTGGGGCCAACGTCCTGACTTTC. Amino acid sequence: CASSQGPRAGANVLTF.

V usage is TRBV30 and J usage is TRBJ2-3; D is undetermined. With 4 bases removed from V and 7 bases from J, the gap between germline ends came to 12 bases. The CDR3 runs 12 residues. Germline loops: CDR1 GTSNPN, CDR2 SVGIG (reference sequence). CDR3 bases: TGTGCCTGGATTAAGGGCGGAAATACGCAGTATTTT. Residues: CAWIKGGNTQYF. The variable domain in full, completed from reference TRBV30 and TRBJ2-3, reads SQTIHQWPATLVQPVGSPLSLECTVEGTSNPNLYWYRQAAGRGLQLLFYSVGIGQISSEVPQNLSASRPQDRQFILSSKKLLLSDSGFYLCAWIKGGNTQYFGPGTRLTVL.

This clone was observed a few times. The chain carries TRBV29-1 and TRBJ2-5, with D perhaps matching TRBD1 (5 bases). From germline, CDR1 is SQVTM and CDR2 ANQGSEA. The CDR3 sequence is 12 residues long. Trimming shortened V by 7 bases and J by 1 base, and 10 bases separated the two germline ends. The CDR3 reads CSARAAQETQYF. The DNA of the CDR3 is TGCAGCGCCAGGGCAGCCCAAGAGACCCAGTACTTC.

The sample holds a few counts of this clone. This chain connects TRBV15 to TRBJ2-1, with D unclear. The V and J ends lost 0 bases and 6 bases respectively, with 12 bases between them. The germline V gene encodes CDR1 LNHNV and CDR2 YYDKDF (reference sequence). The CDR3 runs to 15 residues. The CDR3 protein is CATSRDMTWGNEQFF. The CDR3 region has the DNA TGTGCCACCAGCAGAGATATGACTTGGGGCAATGAGCAGTTCTTC.

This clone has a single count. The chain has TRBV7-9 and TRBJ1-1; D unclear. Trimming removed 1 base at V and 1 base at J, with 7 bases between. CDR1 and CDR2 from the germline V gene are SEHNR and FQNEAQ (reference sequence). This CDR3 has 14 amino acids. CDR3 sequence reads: CASSLEPGNTEAFF. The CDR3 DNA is TGTGCCAGCAGCTTAGAACCGGGGAACACTGAAGCTTTCTTT.

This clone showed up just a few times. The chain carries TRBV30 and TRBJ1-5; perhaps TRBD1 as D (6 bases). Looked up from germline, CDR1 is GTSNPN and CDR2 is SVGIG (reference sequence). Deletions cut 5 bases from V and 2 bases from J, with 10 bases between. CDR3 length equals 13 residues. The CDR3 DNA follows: TGTGCCTGGGATAGACAGGGCAATCAGCCCCAGCATTTT. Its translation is CAWDRQGNQPQHF.

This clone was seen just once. The CDR3: CASSYSISGVTGELFF. The CDR3 region has the DNA TGTGCCAGCAGTTACTCGATTAGCGGAGTTACCGGGGAGCTGTTTTTT. This chain links TRBV6-5 with TRBJ2-2, with a possible D match to TRBD2 (6 bases). CDR3 size: 16 residues. Trimming shortened V by 0 bases and J by 5 bases, and 13 bases separated the two germline ends. Germline V CDR1 and CDR2: MNHEY, SVGAGI.